The source of this TCR beta chain is a study of shared clonotypes between healthy human individuals (TCRdb year 2020). Broadly, across the study: A couple of women and three men aged 18 to 49 years were included in the cohort. To increase sequencing depth and limit assay-specific biases, TCR repertoire library preparation and sequencing were carried out by different laboratories using diverse techniques. Per donor, leukapheresis produced somewhere between about 0.94 and 9.5 billion PBMCs. To estimate repertoire size and how much clonotype sharing occurs between individuals, the study deeply sequenced the blood TCR repertoires of about 5 healthy adults. General findings and caveats noted by the study authors: Because the study included only a small number of donors, the genetic and exposure-history diversity represented was limited. Pairwise subsampling led to the expectation that sequencing depth would affect the degree of clonotype sharing among donors. Sampling was limited to blood, and TCR repertoires in tissue likely differ from TCR repertoires in blood.

Using the deep immunoSEQ assay, multiplex PCR amplified TCR CDR3 regions from genomic DNA. Genomic DNA extracted from each cell subset was distributed evenly over all wells of several immunoSEQ 96-well plates, and each plate served as one replicate. For unsorted PBMC, each replicate PCR was loaded with roughly 270 ng genomic DNA, equivalent to tens of thousands of T cell genomes. Unsorted PBMC genomic DNA was sequenced across ten immunoSEQ deep assay plates. The purified libraries were quantified using a Qubit 3.0 fluorometer, sized with a Bioanalyzer 2100, and then quantified again using the KAPA Library Quantification kit. A separate single-read 150-cycle Illumina NextSeq 550 flow cell was used to sequence each immunoSEQ 96-well plate. The study's own analysis went as follows. Because only junctional sequences without quality scores were contained in the immunoSEQ output, filtering matching that applied to full-length reads could not be performed. Sequences were annotated with PyIR, a Python wrapper for IgBLAST v1.9, and V/J genes and CDR3 were assigned using IMGT germline references. Reads were filtered out if the reads had weak V/J assignments (E-value above 1e-6), no CDR3, stop codons, out-of-frame junctions, or ambiguous translated residues. A V3J clonotype was defined by an identical inferred V gene, J gene, and CDR3 amino acid sequence. To compute the percentage overlap between repertoires, the number of shared unique clonotypes was divided by the size of the smaller repertoire. Three approaches were used to assess repertoire richness: RTK rarefaction, the Chao1 estimator, and Recon v2.1 estimates of unobserved clonotypes. TCRdb limited this immuneACCESS table to in-frame rearrangements with V and J called. A share of clones is missing; checked studies link under half to unresolved V genes, and the rest is unexplained. The V and J calls and clone size come from that table; D and trimming were worked out from the DNA. This sample is represented by about 560,000 clones; around 80% of them were singletons. In total, the top ten clones hold around 11% of the sample.

At the junction V is shortened by 4 bases and J by 0 bases; bases outside the gene matches: 8. The CDR3 sequence holds 17 residues, the cysteine and phenylalanine included. The read is trimmed to its CDR3 DNA, 51 bases read in frame from base 1. Based on the germline V gene, the CDR1 and CDR2 sequences are KGHSH and LQKENI. Healthy HIV-negative adults with no recently reported acute infections or vaccinations were included as donors. Every donor was a Caucasian adult residing in Nashville, Tennessee, USA. For unsorted samples, about 85 million PBMCs were counted and genomic DNA was extracted with the QIAamp DNA Blood Mini kit. Blood was obtained by leukapheresis, after which PBMCs were separated by Ficoll-Histopaque density gradient centrifugation and cryopreserved in liquid nitrogen vapor phase. About this clone: Its antigen is currently not known. The sample holds no much larger clone one base away, and base qualities are not on file.

The clonotype originates from a woman aged 35 to 49 in good health. Some clones in this sample may be carry-over from other donors' samples. The V gene is TRBV18 and the J gene is TRBJ1-5; the central 8 bases match TRBD1. Sequenced: PBMCs. The DNA sequence reads TGTGCCAGCTCACAAACAGGGGGGGCGGCTAGCAATCAGCCCCAGCATTTT. This codes for CASSQTGGAASNQPQHF.